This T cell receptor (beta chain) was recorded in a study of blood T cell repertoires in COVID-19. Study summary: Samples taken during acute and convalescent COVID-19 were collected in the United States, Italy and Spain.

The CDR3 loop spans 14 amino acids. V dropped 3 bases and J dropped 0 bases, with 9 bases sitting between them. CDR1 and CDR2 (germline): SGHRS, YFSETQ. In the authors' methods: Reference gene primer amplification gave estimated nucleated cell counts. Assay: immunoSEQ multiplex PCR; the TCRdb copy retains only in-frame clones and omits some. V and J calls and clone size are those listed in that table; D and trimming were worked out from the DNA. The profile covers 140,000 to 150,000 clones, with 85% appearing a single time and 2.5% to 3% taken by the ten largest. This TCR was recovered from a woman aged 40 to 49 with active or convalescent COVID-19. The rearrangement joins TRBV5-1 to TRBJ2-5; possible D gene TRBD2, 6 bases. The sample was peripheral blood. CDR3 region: CASSYRDYQETQYF. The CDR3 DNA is TGCGCCAGCAGCTACCGGGACTACCAAGAGACCCAGTACTTC.